The present T cell receptor beta chain was sequenced within a study of T-cell reconstitution after alpha-beta-depleted transplantation in children. As it was prepared, the TCRbeta library received unique molecular identifiers. TCRdb recomputed calls from the PCR reads with MiXCR, one row per CDR3 protein. The sample has almost 600,000 distinct CDR3 sequences, 27% seen once. This CDR3 spans 16 amino acids. With 5 bases removed from V and 1 base from J, the gap between germline ends came to 21 bases. Per the germline V gene, CDR1 is DFQATT and CDR2 is SNEGSKA (reference sequence). This clonotype showed up just a few times.

The sequencing used PBMCs, collected before TCRalphabeta/CD19-depleted stem cell transplant. V gene TRBV20-1 combines with J gene TRBJ2-7; weak D call: TRBD1 (6 bases). The TCR originated in a boy less than two years old with Wiskott-Aldrich syndrome, due to receive a stem cell transplant. CDR3 sequence reads: CSAPQIQRGGSYEQYF. In DNA form, the CDR3 reads TGCAGTGCTCCCCAAATCCAGAGAGGGGGATCCTACGAGCAGTACTTC.